This TCR beta chain was found in a study of shared clonotypes between healthy human individuals. Findings and limits, study-wide: The genetic and exposure-history diversity represented was limited by few donors.

With respect to this clone: Its antigen is undetermined. Different DNA sequences within this sample yield the same CDR3.

Method: immunoSEQ multiplex PCR; TCRdb's copy keeps in-frame clones and lacks some. The data show more than 850,000 clones, with more than 75% seen just once and 0.4% to 0.55% held by the top ten. The CDR3 contains 16 residues. Germline V lookup: CDR1 MNHEY, CDR2 SMNVEV (reference sequence). Trimming took 5 bases from V and 0 from J, leaving 16 bases between them. Source material: memory CD4+ T cells from PBMCs. The sample's subset: CD45RA-negative fraction. The receptor comes from a man younger than 35 in good health. Some clones in this sample may be carry-over from other donors' samples. J is TRBJ2-5 and V is TRBV27, with D perhaps being TRBD1 or TRBD2 (5 bases each). The DNA for the CDR3 is TGTGCCAGCAGTCTTAGGGACGGAAGGTACCAAGAGACCCAGTACTTC. This sequence encodes CASSLRDGRYQETQYF.